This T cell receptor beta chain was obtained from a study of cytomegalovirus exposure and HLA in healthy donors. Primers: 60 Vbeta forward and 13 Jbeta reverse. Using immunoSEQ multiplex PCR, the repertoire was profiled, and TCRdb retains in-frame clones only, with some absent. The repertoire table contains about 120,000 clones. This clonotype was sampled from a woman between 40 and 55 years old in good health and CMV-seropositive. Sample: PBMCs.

The CDR3 sequence: CASSVVAASEQYF. Here the CDR3 DNA reads TGTGCCAGCAGCGTGGTAGCGGCCAGTGAGCAGTACTTC. V usage is TRBV9 and J usage is TRBJ2-7, with a tentative D call TRBD2 (6 bases). Germline assignment: CDR1 SGDLS and CDR2 YYNGEE. The CDR3 runs 13 residues. Between the trimmed V and J ends, which lost 2 bases and 7 bases, there was a span of 13 bases.